Below, 27 T cell receptor beta chains from the same sample are listed, as sequenced in a study of cytomegalovirus exposure and HLA in healthy donors. The PCR used 60 Vbeta and 13 Jbeta primers. The table came from immunoSEQ multiplex PCR; TCRdb's copy has only in-frame clones and leaves some out. Of fewer than 200,000 clones detected, 82% appear once; the ten largest clones hold 0.5%. The specimen sequenced was PBMCs. The receptors were sampled from a woman aged 45-59 years in good health and CMV-seronegative.

This sequence joins TRBV7-9 and TRBJ1-4; tentatively, D is TRBD1 (5 bases). Germline assignment: CDR1 SEHNR and CDR2 FQNEAQ (reference sequence). The CDR3 sequence is 14 residues long. Trimming pared 8 bases from V and 6 bases from J, leaving 16 bases between. Written as DNA, the CDR3 is TGTGCCAGCGCAAGGGGCTCCGGGTATGAAAAACTGTTTTTT. Its translation is CASARGSGYEKLFF.

The gene calls are TRBV6-6 and TRBJ1-2, with D unclear. Trimming cost V 2 bases and J 5 bases, with 6 bases left between them. The CDR3 runs to 12 residues. Per germline, CDR1 MNHNY and CDR2 SVGAGI (reference sequence). Written as DNA, the CDR3 is TGTGCCAGCAGTTACCCCTTGTATGGCTACACCTTC. Its translation is CASSYPLYGYTF.

The V and J genes are TRBV19 and TRBJ2-3, with 7 bases matching TRBD2. Germline-derived CDR1 and CDR2 are LNHDA and SQIVND (reference sequence). The CDR3 loop spans 15 amino acids. With 6 bases clipped from V and 4 bases from J, the junction kept 10 bases outside the gene matches. In DNA form, the CDR3 reads TGTGCCAGTAGCCGGGCGGGAGTGGGCGCAGATACGCAGTATTTT. Amino acids: CASSRAGVGADTQYF.

This chain joins TRBV5-1 and TRBJ2-2, with a tentative D call TRBD1 (5 bases). The CDR3 totals 16 residues. With 1 base removed from V and 6 bases from J, the gap between germline ends came to 16 bases. The germline gives CDR1 SGHRS, CDR2 YFSETQ. The CDR3 bases are TGCGCCAGCAGCTTGCAAGGACAACCTTCCTCCGGGGAGCTGTTTTTT. Translation: CASSLQGQPSSGELFF.

The chain has TRBV5-1 and TRBJ2-7; perhaps TRBD1 as D (6 bases). V was pared by 3 bases and J by 2 bases, with 18 bases between. Germline V lookup: CDR1 SGHRS, CDR2 YFSETQ. The CDR3 consists of 16 residues. CDR3 DNA: TGCGCCAGCAGCTGGGGAGACGGGACAACCGCCTACGAGCAGTACTTC. Translating gives CASSWGDGTTAYEQYF.

For this clone: At one end the junction does not follow the germline gene, possibly because of a read error. Other DNA sequences of this sample code for an identical CDR3. The rearrangement links TRBV19 to TRBJ1-3; D unresolved. Per the germline V gene, CDR1 is LNHDA and CDR2 is SQIVND (reference sequence). This CDR3 contains 16 residues. CDR3 sequence: CASSISAGSLGNTIYF. The CDR3 nucleotides are TGCGCCAGTAGTATTTCGGCAGGCTCCCTTGGAAACACCATATATTTT.

This clone was detected a few times. This chain connects TRBV27 to TRBJ2-7; D possibly corresponds to TRBD2 (5 bases). Trimming removed 6 bases at V and 7 bases at J, with 7 bases between. The CDR3 loop spans 10 amino acids. Per the germline V gene, CDR1 is MNHEY and CDR2 is SMNVEV (reference sequence). In DNA form, the CDR3 reads TGTGCCAGCAGACGAGGGGAGCAGTACTTC. Protein: CASRRGEQYF.

This sequence joins TRBV10-1 and TRBJ2-3; 10 bases line up with TRBD1. The CDR3 is 13 residues long. V dropped 4 bases and J dropped 5; count of bases not matched to a gene: 0. CDR1 and CDR2 from the germline V gene are WNHNN and SYGVQD (reference sequence). In DNA form, the CDR3 reads TGCGCCAGCAGTGGGACAGGGGGAGATACGCAGTATTTT. Protein product: CASSGTGGDTQYF.

V gene TRBV5-1 combines with J gene TRBJ2-3, with TRBD1 matching over 9 bases. Per germline, CDR1 SGHRS and CDR2 YFSETQ. CDR3 length: 14 residues. J lost 6 bases, V lost 4 bases, and 6 bases had no gene match. The CDR3 DNA sequence: TGCGCCAGCAGCCTGGGACAGGGTGTGGATACGCAGTATTTT. It is translated as CASSLGQGVDTQYF. The full variable domain, with the rest looked up from reference TRBV5-1 and TRBJ2-3, is KAGVTQTPRYLIKTRGQQVTLSCSPISGHRSVSWYQQTPGQGLQFLFEYFSETQRNKGNFPGRFSGRQFSNSRSEMNVSTLELGDSALYLCASSLGQGVDTQYFGPGTRLTVL.

The chain carries TRBV6-5 and TRBJ2-5; 8 positions match TRBD1. V lost 0 bases, J lost 5 bases, and 2 bases stayed unmatched. Germline CDR1 MNHEY, CDR2 SVGAGI. The CDR3 spans 14 residues. The CDR3 DNA is TGTGCCAGCAGTTACTCGAGACAGGGGGAGACCCAGTACTTC. The encoded protein is CASSYSRQGETQYF.

This sequence joins TRBV29-1 and TRBJ2-7; D might be TRBD2 (7 bases). The germline V gene encodes CDR1 SQVTM and CDR2 ANQGSEA. The length of the CDR3 is 15 residues. V lost 3 bases to trimming and J lost 0 bases, with 15 bases between them. The CDR3 is CSVDAGGGRSYEQYF. The CDR3 region has the DNA TGCAGCGTTGATGCTGGGGGGGGCCGCTCCTACGAGCAGTACTTC.

This chain joins TRBV6-1 and TRBJ2-7; 10 bases are a match to TRBD2. This CDR3 region has 14 residues. With V trimmed by 5 bases and J by 3 bases, 4 bases remained unmatched. CDR1 is MNHNS, CDR2 SASEGT, per germline. The DNA for the CDR3 is TGTGCCAGCAGTCGGACTAGCGGTATCTACGAGCAGTACTTC. Translating it yields CASSRTSGIYEQYF.

The chain carries TRBV18 and TRBJ2-5; a possible D gene is TRBD2 (6 bases). Germline CDR1 KGHSH, CDR2 LQKENI. With 2 bases removed from V and 5 bases from J, the gap between germline ends came to 15 bases. CDR3 length: 15 amino acids. CDR3 DNA: TGTGCCAGCTCACCAAGGGAACAAGGAGGGGAGACCCAGTACTTC. This encodes CASSPREQGGETQYF.

The chain joins TRBV14 to TRBJ1-4, with a weak D call TRBD1 (5 bases). The CDR3 is made up of 14 amino acids. V lost 1 base and J lost 8, with 11 bases in between. Per the germline V gene, CDR1 is SGHDN and CDR2 is FVKESK. The CDR3 here is CASSQGSGNEKLFF. The CDR3 DNA is TGTGCCAGCAGCCAAGGCTCAGGGAACGAAAAACTGTTTTTT.

The V and J genes are TRBV7-6 and TRBJ2-5; TRBD2 might be the D (6 bases). The J call may be incorrect, as the DNA end agrees better with TRBJ2-7. Germline V gives CDR1 SGHVS, CDR2 FNYEAQ. This CDR3 has 14 residues. DNA of the CDR3: TGTGCCAGCAGCTTAACGGGGGTTAGGGACGAGCAGTACTTC. Encoded protein: CASSLTGVRDEQYF.

V and J are TRBV5-4 and TRBJ1-1; the match to TRBD1 covers 9 bases. This CDR3 spans 16 amino acids. Trimming took 3 bases from V and 1 from J; bases not matched to a gene: 7. Germline assignment: CDR1 SGHNT and CDR2 YYREEE (reference sequence). The CDR3 sequence is CASSSGTGRENTEAFF. CDR3 DNA sequence: TGTGCCAGCAGCTCGGGGACAGGGCGGGAGAACACTGAAGCTTTCTTT.

V gene TRBV10-3 combines with J gene TRBJ2-1; 12 bases line up with TRBD1. J lost 9 bases, V lost 6 bases, and 3 bases had no gene match. CDR1 is ENHRY and CDR2 is SYGVKD in the germline V gene. This CDR3 has 13 amino acids. The CDR3 DNA follows: TGTGCCATCAGAGGGACAGGGGGCGGTGAGCAGTTCTTC. This sequence encodes CAIRGTGGGEQFF.

The chain is built from TRBV5-1 and TRBJ2-2; 7 nucleotides match TRBD1. With V trimmed by 4 bases and J by 0 bases, 6 bases remained unmatched. The germline V gene has CDR1 SGHRS and CDR2 YFSETQ. This CDR3 spans 16 amino acids. The CDR3 DNA reads as TGCGCCAGCAGCGCCAGACAGGGTTCGAACACCGGGGAGCTGTTTTTT. This gives the protein CASSARQGSNTGELFF.

This chain links TRBV23-1 with TRBJ2-5, with 7 bases identical to TRBD2. TRBV23-1 is noted as an ORF with a role that remains uncertain. Trimming at V came to 4 bases and at J to 5 bases, leaving 13 bases not matched to a gene. The CDR3 spans 16 residues. The CDR3 here is CASSRLGAGDRETQYF. The CDR3 DNA follows: TGCGCCAGCAGTCGGCTTGGGGCGGGAGACCGCGAGACCCAGTACTTC.

V gene TRBV7-9 combines with J gene TRBJ2-7; D remains ambiguous. V dropped 1 base and J dropped 6 bases, with 19 bases sitting between them. The CDR3 loop spans 16 amino acids. Germline V gene lookup returns CDR1 SEHNR and CDR2 FQNEAQ (reference sequence). CDR3 in amino acids: CASSLVRGSTMIEQYF. In nucleotides, the CDR3 is TGTGCCAGCAGCTTAGTGAGAGGTAGCACAATGATCGAGCAGTACTTC.

The V call is TRBV18, the J call TRBJ1-5; 10 positions match TRBD1. Germline CDR1 and CDR2: KGHSH and LQKENI. The CDR3 is 14 amino acids. With 5 bases clipped from V and 7 bases from J, the junction kept 5 bases outside the gene matches. This CDR3 is CASSVATGGQPQHF. In DNA, the CDR3 is TGTGCCAGCTCAGTAGCGACAGGGGGCCAGCCCCAGCATTTT.

This chain connects TRBV28 to TRBJ1-5; TRBD1 agrees at 9 bases. Unmatched junction bases numbered 13, after V lost 7 bases and J lost 0 bases. Per germline, CDR1 MDHEN and CDR2 SYDVKM. The CDR3 extends over 18 amino acids. This CDR3 is CASTLGTGIYYSNQPQHF. The CDR3 nucleotides are TGTGCCAGCACCCTTGGGACAGGGATTTATTATAGCAATCAGCCCCAGCATTTT. Combining the CDR3 with reference TRBV28 and TRBJ1-5 gives the whole variable domain DVKVTQSSRYLVKRTGEKVFLECVQDMDHENMFWYRQDPGLGLRLIYFSYDVKMKEKGDIPEGYSVSREKKERFSLILESASTNQTSMYLCASTLGTGIYYSNQPQHFGDGTRLSIL.

This clone was found a few times. This chain joins TRBV14 and TRBJ2-1; TRBD2 matches at 8 bases. The length of the CDR3 is 18 residues. Germline V gives CDR1 SGHDN, CDR2 FVKESK. V shed 2 bases, J shed 7 bases, and the junction held 16 bases outside the gene matches. CDR3 sequence (DNA): TGTGCCAGCAGCCAATGGCCCTCCGGGGGGGTCATTCGAAATGAGCAGTTCTTC. This translates into CASSQWPSGGVIRNEQFF.

With respect to this clone: The junction and the germline gene differ at one end; a read error may be behind it. The chain carries TRBV6-4 and TRBJ1-2; perhaps TRBD1 as D (5 bases). The CDR3 is made up of 16 amino acids. Germline CDR1 MRHNA, CDR2 SNTAGT. The CDR3 DNA sequence: TGTGCCAGCCGTGAACAATCCACAGGACGGTACTATGGCTACACCTTC. Its translation is CASREQSTGRYYGYTF.

This clone appeared a single time. The chain couples TRBV5-1 to TRBJ2-3; tentative D call: TRBD2 (6 bases). Looked up from germline, CDR1 is SGHRS and CDR2 is YFSETQ. Trimming stripped 0 bases from V and 1 base from J, with 12 bases between. The CDR3 length is 16 residues. CDR3 DNA sequence: TGCGCCAGCAGCTTGGAGCCTAGCGTAGGCACAGATACGCAGTATTTT. It yields the protein CASSLEPSVGTDTQYF.

The J gene is TRBJ1-5, the V gene TRBV7-8; perhaps TRBD1 as D (5 bases). CDR3 size: 15 residues. CDR1 and CDR2 from the germline V gene are SGHVS and FQNEAQ. V lost 4 bases and J lost 6, with 16 bases in between. CDR3 bases: TGTGCCAGCAGCTCCCTGTGGCAGGGAAGTCAGCCCCAGCATTTT. Amino acid sequence: CASSSLWQGSQPQHF.

This clone came up once. J is TRBJ1-2 and V is TRBV28, with D possibly TRBD1 on 5 matching bases. CDR3 size: 15 residues. V was cut by 5 bases and J by 8 bases, with 21 bases left in between. The germline CDR1 and CDR2 sequences are MDHEN and SYDVKM. The CDR3 DNA is TGTGCCAGCAGTCTACCAACCGGGACTCCGAAGGGCTACACCTTC. As protein: CASSLPTGTPKGYTF.